The present entry profiles one T cell receptor (beta chain) with its context. Its antigen remains unknown. The data stem from a study of a mutant IDH1 vaccine in newly diagnosed glioma. Study-wide results and limits: Changes in top peripheral clonotypes did not appear linked to pseudoprogression.

Assay used: immunoSEQ multiplex PCR; TCRdb lists only in-frame clones, some missing. Here the sample spans over 25,000 clones, around 79% being singletons. Stated time point: week 35, safety follow-up. Every vaccine dose comprised 300 ug of mutant IDH1 20-mer peptide plus topical imiquimod. Donors' newly diagnosed IDH1-mutant WHO grade 3 or 4 astrocytomas lacked nuclear ATRX. Germline assignment: CDR1 KGHSH and CDR2 LQKENI. The CDR3 is 17 amino acids. The junction had 11 bases not matched to a gene; V was cut back by 5 bases and J by 6 bases. The V and J genes are TRBV18 and TRBJ2-2, with 11 bases that match TRBD2. Source: PBMCs, taken from a glioma patient whose treatment included an IDH1 peptide vaccine. The source is a woman aged 30 to 39 with glioma. Some clones in this sample may be carry-over from other donors' samples. CDR3 bases: TGTGCCAGCTCATCCAGTAGCGGGAGGGCCGACGCCGGGGAGCTGTTTTTT. Encoded protein: CASSSSSGRADAGELFF.